This entry lists 7 T cell receptor beta chains sequenced from one sample in a study of T cell responses to AZD1222 COVID-19 vaccine. Profiling relied on immunoSEQ multiplex PCR, and the TCRdb table lists in-frame clones only, not all of them. The sample includes tens of thousands of clones, about 88% of them seen just once. The material sequenced was peripheral blood, taken on day 0 of AZD1222 vaccination. These receptors all come from an adult in good health.

V usage is TRBV7-2 and J usage is TRBJ2-3, with no clear D. Germline V CDR1 and CDR2: SGHTA, FQGNSA. V was trimmed by 5 bases and J by 0 bases, leaving 9 bases between them. The CDR3 contains 14 residues. The CDR3 is CASSPRGSTDTQYF. For the CDR3, the DNA is TGTGCCAGCAGCCCCCGTGGCAGCACAGATACGCAGTATTTT. The whole variable domain, filled in from reference TRBV7-2 and TRBJ2-3, reads GAGVSQSPSNKVTEKGKDVELRCDPISGHTALYWYRQSLGQGLEFLIYFQGNSAPDKSGLPSDRFSAERTGGSVSTLTIQRTQQEDSAVYLCASSPRGSTDTQYFGPGTRLTVL.

V gene TRBV6-5 combines with J gene TRBJ1-2; D may be TRBD1 (6 bases). The CDR3 extends over 14 amino acids. Trimming left V 6 bases short and J 3 bases short, with 14 bases between. Looked up from germline, CDR1 is MNHEY and CDR2 is SVGAGI. As DNA, the CDR3 is TGTGCCAGCAGACGAACAGGGTACGACTATGGCTACACCTTC. This encodes CASRRTGYDYGYTF.

The J gene is TRBJ2-1, the V gene TRBV5-1; weak D call: TRBD2 (5 bases). Trimming took 6 bases from V and 6 from J, leaving 16 bases between them. Germline V gene lookup returns CDR1 SGHRS and CDR2 YFSETQ. This CDR3 has 14 residues. The CDR3 here is CASTMDSTSNEQFF. The CDR3 DNA follows: TGCGCCAGCACAATGGACTCCACCTCCAATGAGCAGTTCTTC.

CDR3 in DNA: TGTGCCACCAGCAGAGATAACGTCGGGATTGGGCACCCCAGCGGGCCCCAGCATTTT. This codes for CATSRDNVGIGHPSGPQHF. This chain links TRBV15 with TRBJ1-5; D is unclear. CDR3 length: 19 amino acids. In germline, CDR1 is LNHNV, CDR2 YYDKDF (reference sequence). Trimming shortened V by 0 bases and J by 9 bases, and 27 bases separated the two germline ends.

The chain couples TRBV5-5 to TRBJ2-1; D gene unclear. Trimming cost V 4 bases and J 7 bases, with 9 bases left between them. The CDR3 spans 12 residues. The germline CDR1 and CDR2 sequences are SGHKS and YYEKEE (reference sequence). The CDR3 sequence: CASSPWENEQFF. The CDR3 nucleotides read TGTGCCAGCAGCCCCTGGGAAAATGAGCAGTTCTTC. Filled out from reference TRBV5-5 and TRBJ2-1, the complete variable domain reads DAGVTQSPTHLIKTRGQQVTLRCSPISGHKSVSWYQQVLGQGPQFIFQYYEKEERGRGNFPDRFSARQFPNYSSELNVNALLLGDSALYLCASSPWENEQFFGPGTRLTVL.

The V gene is TRBV5-1, the J gene TRBJ2-1; a possible D gene is TRBD1 (6 bases). V lost 2 bases and J lost 0, with 9 bases in between. The CDR3 has 15 amino acids. The germline V gene encodes CDR1 SGHRS and CDR2 YFSETQ. As DNA, the CDR3 is TGCGCCAGCAGCTTACAGGGTAGCTCCTACAATGAGCAGTTCTTC. This sequence encodes CASSLQGSSYNEQFF.

This clone appeared a few times. The J gene is TRBJ2-1, the V gene TRBV4-2; D is possibly TRBD2 (6 bases). With 4 bases removed from V and 7 bases from J, the gap between germline ends came to 17 bases. Per the germline V gene, CDR1 is LGHNA and CDR2 is YNFKEQ. CDR3 size: 15 residues. In nucleotides, the CDR3 is TGTGCCAGCAGCCCTGAGACTAGAACTACGAATGAGCAGTTCTTC. It yields the protein CASSPETRTTNEQFF.